The 21 T cell receptor beta chains presented below share a single source sample, sequenced in a study of pediatric ulcerative colitis. The method was immunoSEQ multiplex PCR; TCRdb's version includes in-frame clones alone and lacks a portion of them. The sample has about 64,000 clones, roughly nine tenths seen once. Sequencing was carried out using blood. The receptors originated from a boy under 18 with severe ulcerative colitis.

This chain joins TRBV6-5 and TRBJ2-2, with a possible D match to TRBD2 (5 bases). Germline V gene data show CDR1 as MNHEY and CDR2 as SVGAGI. The CDR3 is 15 residues long. The germline V and J ends were trimmed by 0 bases and 7 bases, with 12 bases remaining between them. This CDR3 is CASSYSSLRVGELFF. The CDR3 DNA is TGTGCCAGCAGTTACTCCTCCCTGCGGGTCGGGGAGCTGTTTTTT.

This clone turned up a few times. The V gene is TRBV25-1, the J gene TRBJ1-5, with TRBD1 identical over 9 bases. The V segment lost 3 bases and the J segment 1 base; nucleotides outside the gene matches: 4. The germline CDR1 and CDR2 sequences are MGHDK and SYGVNS. The CDR3 covers 16 residues. CDR3 coding DNA: TGTGCCAGCAGTGATGGGACAGGGACCAGCAATCAGCCCCAGCATTTT. This translates into CASSDGTGTSNQPQHF. The whole variable domain, filled in from reference TRBV25-1 and TRBJ1-5, reads EADIYQTPRYLVIGTGKKITLECSQTMGHDKMYWYQQDPGMELHLIHYSYGVNSTEKGDLSSESTVSRIRTEHFPLTLESARPSHTSQYLCASSDGTGTSNQPQHFGDGTRLSIL.

This clone was observed a few times. The chain recombines TRBV13 with TRBJ1-3; perhaps TRBD1 as D (5 bases). The CDR3 is 14 amino acids. CDR1 is PRHDT and CDR2 is FYEKMQ in the germline V gene (reference sequence). V was cut by 5 bases and J by 2 bases, with 10 bases left in between. The CDR3 sequence is CASSPGNTGNTIYF. The CDR3, as DNA: TGTGCCAGCAGCCCAGGGAATACTGGAAACACCATATATTTT.

V gene TRBV2 combines with J gene TRBJ2-2; 7 positions agree with TRBD1. This CDR3 has 14 amino acids. Per germline, CDR1 SNHLY and CDR2 FYNNEI. Trimming cost V 8 bases and J 5 bases; bases outside gene matches: 8. The CDR3 bases are TGTGCCAGCCAGGGACAGACCCTTACCGGGGAGCTGTTTTTT. Translating it yields CASQGQTLTGELFF.

The chain has TRBV6-1 and TRBJ1-2, with D maybe TRBD1 (5 bases). Trimming removed 6 bases from V and 3 bases from J, with 11 bases in between. Germline CDR1 and CDR2: MNHNS and SASEGT. The CDR3 is made up of 13 amino acids. The CDR3 nucleotides read TGTGCCAGCAGCGGCGGGACCTACTATGGCTACACCTTC. Protein: CASSGGTYYGYTF.

The rearrangement joins TRBV4-2 to TRBJ2-3, with 10 bases aligning to TRBD2. Germline-derived CDR1 and CDR2 are LGHNA and YNFKEQ. This CDR3 is 17 amino acids long. The ends lost 0 bases at V and 4 bases at J; junction bases unmatched: 7. The CDR3 reads CASSQELAGGGSDTQYF. The CDR3 DNA is TGTGCCAGCAGCCAAGAGTTAGCGGGAGGAGGGTCAGATACGCAGTATTTT.

The chain employs TRBV29-1 and TRBJ2-5; unclear D gene. This CDR3 comprises 13 residues. The germline V gene encodes CDR1 SQVTM and CDR2 ANQGSEA. Trimming removed 6 bases from V and 0 bases from J, with 11 bases in between. The DNA for the CDR3 is TGCAGCGTGATAACAACGTACCAAGAGACCCAGTACTTC. Protein product: CSVITTYQETQYF.

The genes are TRBV29-1 and TRBJ2-1; D is uncertain. Germline V gene lookup returns CDR1 SQVTM and CDR2 ANQGSEA. The CDR3 spans 10 residues. V lost 4 bases and J lost 8, with 6 bases in between. In DNA form, the CDR3 reads TGCAGCGTTGTATTGGATGAGCAGTTCTTC. Amino acid sequence: CSVVLDEQFF.

This clone was seen only a few times. In the same sample, other DNA sequences code for this CDR3. V gene TRBV7-2 combines with J gene TRBJ2-1; D is undetermined. The germline V gene encodes CDR1 SGHTA and CDR2 FQGNSA. V was pared by 1 base and J by 6 bases, with 4 bases between. CDR3 length: 12 amino acids. Here the CDR3 DNA reads TGTGCCAGCAGCTTAGTGGGCAATGAGCAGTTCTTC. Translation: CASSLVGNEQFF.

This clone was seen a single time. The rearrangement links TRBV5-1 to TRBJ1-1; D remains unclear. The germline CDR1 and CDR2 sequences are SGHRS and YFSETQ. The CDR3 runs to 14 residues. The V end was cut by 3 bases, the J end by 6 bases, with 15 bases between. The chain's CDR3 is CASSSLTVAAEAFF. The CDR3, as DNA: TGCGCCAGCAGCTCCTTAACAGTGGCCGCTGAAGCTTTCTTT.

The chain couples TRBV5-4 to TRBJ2-2; the D gene is possibly TRBD2 (5 bases). With 0 bases removed from V and 4 bases from J, the gap between germline ends came to 13 bases. CDR3 size: 16 residues. CDR1 and CDR2 (germline): SGHNT, YYREEE (reference sequence). The CDR3 bases are TGTGCCAGCAGCTTGGATGGGAGCCTGAGCACCGGGGAGCTGTTTTTT. This encodes CASSLDGSLSTGELFF.

This clone was seen just once. The V gene is TRBV6-1, the J gene TRBJ2-7, with D unclear. V was cut by 5 bases and J by 3 bases, with 14 bases left in between. The CDR3 extends over 14 amino acids. The germline gives CDR1 MNHNS, CDR2 SASEGT. The DNA of the CDR3 is TGTGCCAGCAGTCGCGAAGGTTCTAACTACGAGCAGTACTTC. This gives the protein CASSREGSNYEQYF.

CDR3 region: CASSQVPGGEKLFF. CDR3 DNA sequence: TGCGCCAGCAGCCAAGTACCCGGAGGAGAAAAACTGTTTTTT. The rearrangement links TRBV4-3 to TRBJ1-4; D ambiguous. The V gene's germline CDR1 is LGHNA and CDR2 YSLEER. Deletions cut 1 base from V and 8 bases from J, with 11 bases between. The CDR3 sequence is 14 residues long.

The chain couples TRBV18 to TRBJ2-5, with 8 bases identical to TRBD1. Germline CDR1 KGHSH, CDR2 LQKENI. This CDR3 comprises 13 residues. The V and J ends lost 5 bases and 4 bases, in that order; junction bases with no gene match: 3. The CDR3 bases are TGTGCCAGCTCAGCCGACAGGGGAGAGACCCAGTACTTC. Its protein is CASSADRGETQYF.

This chain connects TRBV7-9 to TRBJ2-1, with 10 nucleotides matching TRBD2. The V and J ends lost 3 bases and 5 bases, in that order; junction bases with no gene match: 7. This CDR3 has 16 amino acids. Germline V gene data show CDR1 as SEHNR and CDR2 as FQNEAQ (reference sequence). The CDR3 nucleotides are TGTGCCAGCAGCTTTAAAGCGGGAGGGCCGGACAATGAGCAGTTCTTC. Its protein is CASSFKAGGPDNEQFF.

V is TRBV6-1 and J is TRBJ2-7; 9 nucleotides align to TRBD2. The CDR3 has 15 residues. Per the germline V gene, CDR1 is MNHNS and CDR2 is SASEGT. With 0 bases clipped from V and 3 bases from J, the junction kept 3 bases outside the gene matches. CDR3 bases: TGTGCCAGCAGTGAAGCGAGTAGCGGGAGCTACGAGCAGTACTTC. Translation: CASSEASSGSYEQYF.

V and J are TRBV7-3 and TRBJ2-1; 7 bases map to TRBD2. Trimming removed 3 bases from V and 8 bases from J; junction bases left unmatched: 10. Germline V CDR1 and CDR2: SGHTA, FQGTGA. CDR3 length: 15 residues. CDR3 in DNA: TGTGCCAGCAGCTTGTTGGGGGGGGTCCCCCATGAGCAGTTCTTC. This codes for CASSLLGGVPHEQFF.

The V call is TRBV21-1, the J call TRBJ2-5. TRBV21-1 is an annotated pseudogene. This CDR3 comprises 14 residues. The chain's CDR3 is CASSITGTQETQYF. CDR3 nucleotide sequence: TGTGCCAGCAGCATAACCGGGACCCAAGAGACCCAGTACTTC.

The gene calls are TRBV11-3 and TRBJ2-2, with 8 bases identical to TRBD2. The CDR3 is 12 amino acids. Germline V lookup: CDR1 SGHNT, CDR2 YENEEA. The V segment lost 10 bases and the J segment 4 bases; nucleotides outside the gene matches: 2. CDR3 loop: CATRGGTGELFF. The CDR3 DNA is TGTGCCACCCGGGGGGGCACCGGGGAGCTGTTTTTT.

The rearrangement joins TRBV14 to TRBJ2-1; TRBD2 matches at 12 bases. J gave up 9 bases and V 0 bases, and 9 bases lay outside the gene matches. The CDR3 is 17 residues long. Germline V CDR1 and CDR2: SGHDN, FVKESK. CDR3 sequence reads: CASSQDGLAGGQIEQFF. The CDR3 DNA follows: TGTGCCAGCAGCCAAGATGGTCTAGCGGGAGGGCAGATTGAGCAGTTCTTC. Filled out from reference TRBV14 and TRBJ2-1, the complete variable domain reads EAGVTQFPSHSVIEKGQTVTLRCDPISGHDNLYWYRRVMGKEIKFLLHFVKESKQDESGMPNNRFLAERTGGTYSTLKVQPAELEDSGVYFCASSQDGLAGGQIEQFFGPGTRLTVL.

This clone was recorded a few times. The chain employs TRBV4-1 and TRBJ2-5, with 9 bases matching TRBD1. CDR3 size: 15 residues. The germline CDR1 and CDR2 sequences are MGHRA and YSYEKL. Trimming cost V 3 bases and J 4 bases; bases outside gene matches: 6. CDR3 amino acids: CASSHGDRDGETQYF. The CDR3 coding sequence is TGCGCCAGCAGCCACGGGGACAGGGATGGAGAGACCCAGTACTTC.